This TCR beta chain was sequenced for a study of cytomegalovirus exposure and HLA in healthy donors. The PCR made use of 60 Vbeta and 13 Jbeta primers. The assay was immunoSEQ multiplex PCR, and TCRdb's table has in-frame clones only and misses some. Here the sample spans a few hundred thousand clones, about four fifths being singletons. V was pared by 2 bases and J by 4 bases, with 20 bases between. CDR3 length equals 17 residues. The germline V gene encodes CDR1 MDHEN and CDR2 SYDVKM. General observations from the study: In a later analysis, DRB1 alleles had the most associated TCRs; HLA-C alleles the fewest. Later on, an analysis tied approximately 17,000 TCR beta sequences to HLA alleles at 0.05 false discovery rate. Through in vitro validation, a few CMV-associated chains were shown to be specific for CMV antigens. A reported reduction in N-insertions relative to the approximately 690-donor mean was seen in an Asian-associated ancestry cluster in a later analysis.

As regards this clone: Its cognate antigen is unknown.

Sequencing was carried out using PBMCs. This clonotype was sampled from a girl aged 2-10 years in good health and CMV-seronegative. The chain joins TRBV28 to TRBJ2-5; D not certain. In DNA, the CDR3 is TGTGCCAGCAGTTTACGCCCCCTTAGGAGACGGATAGAGACCCAGTACTTC. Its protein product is CASSLRPLRRRIETQYF. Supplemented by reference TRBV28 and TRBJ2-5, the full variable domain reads DVKVTQSSRYLVKRTGEKVFLECVQDMDHENMFWYRQDPGLGLRLIYFSYDVKMKEKGDIPEGYSVSREKKERFSLILESASTNQTSMYLCASSLRPLRRRIETQYFGPGTRLLVL.